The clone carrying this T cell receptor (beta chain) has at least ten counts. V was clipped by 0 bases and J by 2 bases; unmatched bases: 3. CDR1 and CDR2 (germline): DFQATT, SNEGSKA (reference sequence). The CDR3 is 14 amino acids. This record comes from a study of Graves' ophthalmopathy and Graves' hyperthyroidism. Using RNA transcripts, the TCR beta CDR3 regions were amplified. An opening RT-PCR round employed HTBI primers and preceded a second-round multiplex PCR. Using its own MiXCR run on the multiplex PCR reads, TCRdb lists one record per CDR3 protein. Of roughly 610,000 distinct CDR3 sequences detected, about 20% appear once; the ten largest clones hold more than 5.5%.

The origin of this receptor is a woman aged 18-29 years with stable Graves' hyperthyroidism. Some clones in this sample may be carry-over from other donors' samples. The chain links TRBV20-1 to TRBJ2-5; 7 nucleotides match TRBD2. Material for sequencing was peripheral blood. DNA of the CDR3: TGCAGTGCTAGAGACGGGACTACGCAAGAGACCCAGTACTTC. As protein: CSARDGTTQETQYF.